This T cell receptor beta chain was captured by sequencing in a study of CD8 T cells in Susac syndrome. RNA was extracted with the RNeasy kit, and a quantity of roughly 0.5 to 1 ug was reverse transcribed using random hexamers. The TCR beta CDR3 was amplified by immunoSEQ multiplex PCR across 54 Vbeta, 13 Jbeta. TCRdb re-called the immunoSEQ multiplex PCR reads with MiXCR, one entry per CDR3 protein. The sample lists more than 95,000 distinct CDR3 sequences; around 94% were seen once. Germline trimming cut 4 bases from V and 6 bases from J; bases unmatched to any gene: 14. Germline CDR1 is SEHNR and CDR2 is FQNEAQ (reference sequence). The CDR3 is 17 amino acids. The controls were healthy donors who were matched for age and sex. Bulk CD8+ and CD4+ cells came from magnetic negative isolation; CD8+ TEMRA by FACS.

This chain joins TRBV7-9 and TRBJ2-1, with 8 bases lining up with TRBD2. This clonotype originated in a human donor in good health. Sequenced sample: CD4+ T cells from PBMCs. For the CDR3, the DNA is TGTGCCAGCAGCTCCGCCACCGGTAGCGGGATGGGCAATGAGCAGTTCTTC. This gives the protein CASSSATGSGMGNEQFF.